This T cell receptor beta chain was sequenced during a study of T cells in Graves' hyperthyroidism and ophthalmopathy. As for the study in general: Staff took peripheral blood when the initial diagnosis was made, before any treatment began.

This clonotype has at least ten counts. With 6 bases clipped from V and 0 bases from J, the junction kept 6 bases outside the gene matches. The CDR3 runs to 17 residues. In germline, CDR1 is MDHEN, CDR2 SYDVKM. Amplification of TCR beta CDR3 regions used RNA as the template. Carried out on the TCR CDR3, a first-round RT-PCR used the HTBI primer set. MiXCR, run by TCRdb on the multiplex PCR reads, gives a single entry per CDR3 protein. The data hold under 400,000 distinct CDR3 sequences, with 15% to 17% observed a single time. Sequenced material: blood. The clonotype was recovered from a woman aged 18 to 35 with Graves' hyperthyroidism that later progressed to Graves' ophthalmopathy. The chain is built from TRBV28 and TRBJ2-4; TRBD2 aligns across 12 bases. The CDR3 coding sequence is TGTGCCAGCAGGGGACTAGCGGGCTCGTTAGCCAAAAACATTCAGTACTTC. It is translated as CASRGLAGSLAKNIQYF.